Listed here is a single TCR beta chain. This specimen comes from a study of control samples from healthy donors and cancer patients. Sequencing used immunoSEQ multiplex PCR; TCRdb keeps in-frame clones, though not all of them. The data hold 160,000 or so clones, with approximately 94% observed a single time. CDR1 and CDR2 from the germline V gene are MNHEY and SVGAGI. CDR3 length: 14 residues. Between the trimmed V and J ends, which lost 0 bases and 2 bases, there was a span of 7 bases. Sequenced: PBMCs. The source of this sequence is a man between 60 and 70 years old with colorectal cancer. The chain uses TRBV6-5 and TRBJ1-1, with D uncertain. CDR3 bases: TGTGCCAGCAGTTACTCGTGGGGAAACACTGAAGCTTTCTTT. Protein: CASSYSWGNTEAFF.